This TCR beta chain was retrieved from a study of OX40 agonist ivuxolimab in advanced cancers. Background on the whole study: Ivuxolimab was an agonistic, fully human IgG2 monoclonal antibody directed against OX40 (CD134), a costimulatory receptor. Partial responses were achieved by three dose-escalation patients, of whom one had hepatocellular carcinoma and two had cutaneous melanoma. In the dose-escalation cohort, roughly 80% of patients were male, and the mean age was around 60 years, with a range of about 23 to 90. Peripheral TCRbeta sequencing was intended to test whether TCR sequence diversity was altered and clonal T-cell expansion was caused by ivuxolimab. Intravenous ivuxolimab was administered to patients every 2 weeks at six dose levels: 0.01, 0.1, 0.3, 1.5, 3 and 10 mg/kg. Patients were allowed to have had prior anti-PD-1, anti-PD-L1 or anti-CTLA-4 therapy, and 40% of the dose-escalation patients had been treated with checkpoint inhibitors. The paper covers the monotherapy dose-escalation part of the phase I ivuxolimab trial, which included N ≈ 57 patients. Of the 50 or so patients in dose escalation, 19 had hepatocellular carcinoma, approximately 15 had melanoma, 9 had renal cell carcinoma and 9 had head and neck cancer. The investigation overall reported the following: In the 0.1-3.0 mg/kg groups, partial responders had among the lowest normalized peripheral clonal expansion, particularly in CD8+ T cells. Low levels of normalized T-cell clonal expansion were also seen in some patients who did not respond. At doses of 0.1 to 3.0 mg/kg, clonal expansion of both CD4+ and CD8+ T cells in blood was seen between baseline and week 6. On average, CD8+ T cells showed more expanded clones than CD4+ T cells after ivuxolimab. The antigen specificity of the peripheral T cells that underwent clonal expansion was not determined.

Genomic DNA was isolated from the sorted cells so that the TCRbeta CDR3 region could be sequenced. The immunoSEQ Assay was used for sequencing of TCRbeta CDR3 regions. TCRdb provides this immuneACCESS table in a form limited to in-frame rearrangements. Some clones are lacking; in checked studies, under half of them reflect an unresolved V gene, and why the rest are absent is not known. Here the sample has around 65,000 clones; 70% to 90% occur a single time. About 18% of the sample goes to the ten largest clones. The trial excluded patients who had a history of autoimmune disease or were on systemic immunosuppression. In every dose cohort, peripheral blood was drawn for TCR sequencing at baseline, cycle 4 day 1, and cycle 7 day 1. The samples were taken from a phase I, first-in-human, multicenter, open-label dose-escalation trial of ivuxolimab. Adults with locally advanced or metastatic head and neck squamous cell, hepatocellular, melanoma or renal cell carcinoma were enrolled in the trial. Before TCR sequencing, CD4+ and CD8+ T cells were separately sorted from peripheral blood.

Comment on this clone: Its antigen remains undetermined. Base quality data are lacking; no much larger clone is found one base away.

As encoded in the germline V gene, CDR1 is SGDLS while CDR2 is YYNGEE. Trimming takes 0 bases from V and 6 bases from J, and the germline ends sit 16 bases apart. From the cysteine up to the phenylalanine, the CDR3 has a length of 15 residues. Of all the DNA, just the CDR3 is kept, 45 bases in frame from base 1. The source was CD4+ or CD8+ T cells sorted from blood, collected in a trial of the OX40 agonist ivuxolimab. The TCR comes from an adult with an advanced solid tumor such as melanoma, head and neck, liver or kidney cancer. This chain is built from TRBV9 and TRBJ2-7, and possibly TRBD2, on 6 matching bases. The DNA is TGTGCCAGCAGCGTAGGTGGAGGGCCGTCGTCCGAGCAGTACTTC. Translated, it reads CASSVGGGPSSEQYF.